The 9 T cell receptor beta chains given below trace back to one sample, sequenced in a study of spatial heterogeneity in lung cancer. Each CDR3 protein gets one entry after TCRdb re-called the 5' RACE reads with MiXCR. The table includes about 20,000 distinct CDR3 sequences, about 9% detected once. Time point here: blood at routine non-recurrence follow-up after resection. The sequencing here drew on PBMCs, taken at follow-up. The receptors were gathered from a female donor with early-stage non-small cell lung cancer.

This clonotype was observed at least ten times. V is TRBV10-3 and J is TRBJ2-7; 7 bases are a match to TRBD1. Germline-derived CDR1 and CDR2 are ENHRY and SYGVKD. V trimming: 6 bases; J trimming: 4 bases; junction bases outside the gene matches: 6. The CDR3 runs to 13 residues. CDR3 sequence: CAISREQGYEQYF. CDR3 in DNA: TGTGCCATCAGCCGCGAACAGGGGTACGAGCAGTACTTC.

In its sample, this clonotype was seen a few times. The genes are TRBV6-1 and TRBJ1-2; D unresolved. V was shortened by 2 bases and J by 3 bases, with 7 bases between the two germline ends. The CDR3 runs 13 residues. In germline, CDR1 is MNHNS, CDR2 SASEGT. The CDR3 sequence: CASSETGYYGYTF. Here the CDR3 DNA reads TGTGCCAGCAGTGAAACTGGGTACTATGGCTACACCTTC.

Many counts were recorded for this clonotype. The chain joins TRBV7-6 to TRBJ1-5; no definite D call. In germline, CDR1 is SGHVS, CDR2 FNYEAQ. The V end was cut by 6 bases, the J end by 3 bases, with 12 bases between. CDR3 length equals 14 residues. The CDR3 reads CASSTGRDNQPQHF. CDR3 coding DNA: TGTGCCAGCAGTACCGGACGGGACAATCAGCCCCAGCATTTT.

This clonotype was detected ten times or more. The chain carries TRBV6-5 and TRBJ1-4; TRBD1 agrees at 7 bases. CDR3 size: 16 residues. Germline-derived CDR1 and CDR2 are MNHEY and SVGAGI. Trimming took 6 bases from V and 2 from J; bases not matched to a gene: 9. CDR3 coding DNA: TGTGCCAGCAGCCGGGGTTGGGACAGCACTAATGAAAAACTGTTTTTT. Its translation is CASSRGWDSTNEKLFF.

This clonotype has ten or more counts. The V call is TRBV30, the J call TRBJ1-1, with D hard to call. Trimming shortened V by 5 bases and J by 2 bases, and 12 bases separated the two germline ends. CDR1 and CDR2 (germline): GTSNPN, SVGIG (reference sequence). There are 13 residues in the CDR3. The CDR3 sequence: CAWSVGSNTEAFF. The CDR3 DNA follows: TGTGCCTGGTCCGTTGGATCTAACACTGAAGCTTTCTTT.

This clonotype appeared a few times. V gene TRBV7-2 combines with J gene TRBJ2-5; 9 bases map to TRBD1. There are 15 residues in the CDR3. Trimming at V came to 2 bases and at J to 4 bases, leaving 5 bases not matched to a gene. Germline lookup yields CDR1 SGHTA and CDR2 FQGNSA. CDR3 sequence reads: CASSLSNRGRETQYF. For the CDR3, the DNA is TGTGCCAGCAGCTTAAGTAACAGGGGGCGAGAGACCCAGTACTTC.

This clonotype was counted many times. The V call is TRBV7-2, the J call TRBJ2-2; 10 bases align to TRBD1. Germline CDR1 reads SGHTA; CDR2 reads FQGNSA. The trim removed 1 base at V and 7 bases at J, leaving 3 bases unmatched. The CDR3 is 15 residues long. The CDR3 reads CASSLEGQGDGELFF. The CDR3 nucleotides read TGTGCCAGCAGCTTAGAAGGACAGGGGGACGGGGAGCTGTTTTTT.

This clonotype has at least ten counts. V usage is TRBV10-3 and J usage is TRBJ2-1; D remains unclear. The CDR3 spans 15 residues. Between the trimmed V and J ends, which lost 6 bases and 7 bases, there was a span of 19 bases. Germline V CDR1 and CDR2: ENHRY, SYGVKD. CDR3 coding DNA: TGTGCCATCAGCATGCAGGTGGGTACGTGGAATGAGCAGTTCTTC. It translates to CAISMQVGTWNEQFF.

V is TRBV23-1 and J is TRBJ2-5, with TRBD2 matching over 13 bases. TRBV23-1 is given ORF status, its function remaining uncertain. Germline trimming cut 0 bases from V and 5 bases from J; bases unmatched to any gene: 6. CDR3 length equals 17 residues. This CDR3 is CASSQSRTSGSRETQYF. CDR3 sequence (DNA): TGCGCCAGCAGTCAATCCAGGACTAGCGGGAGCAGGGAGACCCAGTACTTC.